Presented here are 18 T cell receptor beta chains from one specimen sequenced in a study of beta chain features in type 1 diabetes. For these TCRs, the target antigens are not known. Overall study findings and caveats: Across all four CD4+ subsets, people with type 1 diabetes showed modestly shorter TCRB CDR3s.

The isolated RNA, all of it, was reverse transcribed, so expressed TCRB transcripts were what got sequenced. Data came from immunoSEQ multiplex PCR; TCRdb stores just in-frame clones and leaves some out. The repertoire holds a few hundred thousand clones, 13% seen once, with roughly 0.015% in the top ten. The specimen sequenced was naive CD4+ T cells from blood. The receptors come from a young woman with type 1 diabetes.

This clone was seen a handful of times. The chain carries TRBV6-6 and TRBJ2-1, with D perhaps TRBD1 (5 bases). Germline V gene lookup returns CDR1 MNHNY and CDR2 SVGAGI (reference sequence). The V gene lost 10 bases and the J gene lost 1 base, with 20 bases spanning the gap. The CDR3 is 16 residues long. The DNA of the CDR3 is TGTGCCACCTCACAGGACATCCTGGGGTCCTACAATGAGCAGTTCTTC. Amino acid sequence: CATSQDILGSYNEQFF.

Only a few counts were recorded for this clone. The chain has TRBV5-4 and TRBJ2-3, with TRBD1 matching 9 bases. The CDR3 has 17 amino acids. CDR1 and CDR2 from the germline V gene are SGHNT and YYREEE (reference sequence). Trimming at V came to 1 base and at J to 4 bases, leaving 10 bases not matched to a gene. CDR3 sequence reads: CASSLPMGQGDADTQYF. In DNA form, the CDR3 reads TGTGCCAGCAGCTTGCCCATGGGACAGGGAGACGCAGATACGCAGTATTTT. Full variable domain (outside the CDR3, taken from reference TRBV5-4 and TRBJ2-3): ETGVTQSPTHLIKTRGQQVTLRCSSQSGHNTVSWYQQALGQGPQFIFQYYREEENGRGNFPPRFSGLQFPNYSSELNVNALELDDSALYLCASSLPMGQGDADTQYFGPGTRLTVL.

The rearrangement links TRBV2 to TRBJ1-1; D is perhaps TRBD1 (5 bases). Deletions cut 9 bases from V and 4 bases from J, with 15 bases between. This CDR3 is built from 13 residues. The germline V gene encodes CDR1 SNHLY and CDR2 FYNNEI. CDR3 region: CARLSGPLTEAFF. The CDR3 DNA sequence: TGTGCCAGGCTATCAGGGCCTCTCACTGAAGCTTTCTTT.

This rearrangement joins TRBV6-6 to TRBJ1-2; TRBD1 matches 7 bases. The CDR3 has 12 residues. In germline, CDR1 is MNHNY, CDR2 SVGAGI (reference sequence). Trimming took 5 bases from V and 8 from J; bases not matched to a gene: 5. CDR3 loop: CASSGPGGGYTF. The CDR3, as DNA: TGTGCCAGCAGTGGTCCAGGGGGGGGCTACACCTTC.

This clone was detected a few times. CDR3 DNA sequence: TGTGCCAGCAGCTCCCCAGTCAACTACGAGCAGTACGTC. Translated: CASSSPVNYEQYV. The rearrangement links TRBV7-9 to TRBJ2-7; D call uncertain. V lost 4 bases to trimming and J lost 3 bases, with 10 bases between them. CDR1 SEHNR and CDR2 FQNEAQ come from the germline V gene (reference sequence). This CDR3 comprises 13 residues.

This clone occurred a few times. The chain joins TRBV10-3 to TRBJ2-5, with 7 bases identical to TRBD1. This CDR3 spans 14 amino acids. V trimming: 8 bases; J trimming: 1 base; junction bases outside the gene matches: 7. Germline V gives CDR1 ENHRY, CDR2 SYGVKD. The CDR3 loop reads CAIRPGGGQETQYF. CDR3 DNA sequence: TGTGCCATCCGGCCAGGGGGTGGCCAAGAGACCCAGTACTTC.

This clone was found a few times. This rearrangement joins TRBV19 to TRBJ1-2; D is ambiguous. Looked up from germline, CDR1 is LNHDA and CDR2 is SQIVND (reference sequence). This CDR3 comprises 13 residues. Trimming took off 4 bases at V and 6 bases at J, with 12 bases between the two ends. The CDR3 DNA reads as TGTGCCAGTAGTACCAGGTCCGGCCATGGCTACACCTTC. It translates to CASSTRSGHGYTF.

The V call is TRBV28, the J call TRBJ2-7, with D possibly matching TRBD2 (6 bases). The germline V and J ends were trimmed by 6 bases and 7 bases, with 25 bases remaining between them. This CDR3 spans 16 amino acids. In germline, CDR1 is MDHEN, CDR2 SYDVKM. The CDR3 loop is CASSSATSPSTGEQYF. CDR3 nucleotide sequence: TGTGCCAGCAGCTCGGCGACTAGTCCCAGTACGGGGGAGCAGTACTTC. Full variable domain (rest looked up from reference TRBV28 and TRBJ2-7): DVKVTQSSRYLVKRTGEKVFLECVQDMDHENMFWYRQDPGLGLRLIYFSYDVKMKEKGDIPEGYSVSREKKERFSLILESASTNQTSMYLCASSSATSPSTGEQYFGPGTRLTVT.

This clone was counted between two and nine times. The V gene is TRBV18, the J gene TRBJ2-7; maybe TRBD2 (6 bases). The germline CDR1 and CDR2 sequences are KGHSH and LQKENI. Trimming removed 3 bases at V and 6 bases at J, with 9 bases between. The CDR3 spans 12 residues. CDR3 residues: CASSPTGVEQYV. As DNA, the CDR3 is TGTGCCAGCTCACCGACGGGGGTCGAGCAGTACGTC.

This rearrangement joins TRBV25-1 to TRBJ2-5, with 7 bases matching TRBD2. The germline V gene has CDR1 MGHDK and CDR2 SYGVNS. The CDR3 consists of 15 residues. J gave up 5 bases and V 1 base, and 7 bases lay outside the gene matches. The CDR3 region has the DNA TGTGCCAGCAGTGAATTAAAGCGGGGTACGGAGACCCAGTACTTC. It is translated as CASSELKRGTETQYF.

The chain couples TRBV15 to TRBJ2-3; no reliable D call. The V end lost 0 bases, the J end lost 1 base, and 8 bases lay between the germline ends. The CDR3 runs 15 residues. The germline V gene has CDR1 LNHNV and CDR2 YYDKDF (reference sequence). CDR3 coding DNA: TGTGCCACCAGCAGAGATCCCCGGGGCACAGATACGCAGTATTTT. This encodes CATSRDPRGTDTQYF.

This clone was found once. The chain joins TRBV5-1 to TRBJ2-7; maybe TRBD1 (5 bases). Germline V CDR1 and CDR2: SGHRS, YFSETQ. V was shortened by 4 bases and J by 2 bases, with 10 bases between the two germline ends. CDR3 length: 13 amino acids. CDR3: CASSPTVAYEQYF. In DNA form, the CDR3 reads TGCGCCAGCAGCCCGACAGTAGCCTACGAGCAGTACTTC.

The chain carries TRBV2 and TRBJ2-5; a weak D match, TRBD1 (6 bases). CDR1 SNHLY and CDR2 FYNNEI come from the germline V gene. The CDR3 contains 15 residues. V was shortened by 0 bases and J by 4 bases, with 12 bases between the two germline ends. In nucleotides, the CDR3 is TGTGCCAGCAGTGAAGCGTGGGGGCGGACAGAGACCCAGTACTTC. It encodes CASSEAWGRTETQYF.

The J gene is TRBJ2-7, the V gene TRBV7-8, with 7 bases aligning to TRBD2. The length of the CDR3 is 15 residues. J gave up 2 bases and V 1 base, and 5 bases lay outside the gene matches. Germline CDR1 SGHVS, CDR2 FQNEAQ. For the CDR3, the DNA is TGTGCCAGCAGCTTAGAGCCGGGAGGAGCCTACGAGCAGTACGTC. Encoded protein: CASSLEPGGAYEQYV.

V and J are TRBV9 and TRBJ1-5; TRBD1 aligns across 7 bases. Germline loops: CDR1 SGDLS, CDR2 YYNGEE. The CDR3 covers 17 residues. V lost 3 bases and J lost 2; bases outside the gene matches: 11. The CDR3 here is CASSADPGQWRNQPQHF. Written as DNA, the CDR3 is TGTGCCAGCAGCGCCGATCCGGGACAGTGGCGCAATCAGCCCCAGCATTTT.

The sample holds one count of this clone. In DNA form, the CDR3 reads TGTGCCAGCAGTTTCCTCAGGGGGCGAGATCAGCCCCAGCATTTT. Encoded protein: CASSFLRGRDQPQHF. J is TRBJ1-5 and V is TRBV28, with TRBD1 identical over 8 bases. Germline trimming cut 3 bases from V and 5 bases from J; bases unmatched to any gene: 6. CDR1 and CDR2 from the germline V gene are MDHEN and SYDVKM. The CDR3 is 15 amino acids.

This clone was counted between two and nine times. The rearrangement uses TRBV10-3 and TRBJ2-6; 7 bases fit TRBD2. The V and J ends lost 2 bases and 2 bases, in that order; junction bases with no gene match: 3. There are 16 residues in the CDR3. The germline gives CDR1 ENHRY, CDR2 SYGVKD. The DNA of the CDR3 is TGTGCCATCAGTGAGCACGGGACTACTGGGGCCAACGTCCTGACTTTC. The encoded protein is CAISEHGTTGANVLTF.

The chain uses TRBV18 and TRBJ2-7; TRBD2 matches 11 bases. Germline V gene lookup returns CDR1 KGHSH and CDR2 LQKENI. The ends lost 6 bases at V and 0 bases at J; junction bases unmatched: 4. The CDR3 has 15 residues. CDR3 sequence (DNA): TGTGCCAGCTCTGCGACTAGCGGGACCTCCTACGAGCAGTACTTC. Translating gives CASSATSGTSYEQYF.